This T cell receptor beta chain was sequenced for a study of blood T cell repertoires in COVID-19. About the research overall: The samples span acute and convalescent COVID-19 from the United States, Italy and Spain. PBMCs, B-cell-depleted T cells, or T cells provided the cDNA or gDNA that made up the material.

This table comes from immunoSEQ multiplex PCR, and its TCRdb copy is limited to in-frame clones, with some not included. This table holds over 80,000 clones, more than 70% found once. V lost 4 bases and J lost 7, with 15 bases in between. The CDR3 has 14 residues. CDR1 SGHRS and CDR2 YFSETQ come from the germline V gene. In this sample, this clone turned up a few times. The rearrangement uses TRBV5-1 and TRBJ1-5; maybe TRBD1 (6 bases). This sequence originates from a human donor in a cohort sampled during active COVID-19. The source material was peripheral blood. The CDR3 reads CASSRAGEGQPQHF. The CDR3 nucleotides read TGCGCCAGCAGCCGGGCAGGGGAAGGGCAGCCCCAGCATTTT.